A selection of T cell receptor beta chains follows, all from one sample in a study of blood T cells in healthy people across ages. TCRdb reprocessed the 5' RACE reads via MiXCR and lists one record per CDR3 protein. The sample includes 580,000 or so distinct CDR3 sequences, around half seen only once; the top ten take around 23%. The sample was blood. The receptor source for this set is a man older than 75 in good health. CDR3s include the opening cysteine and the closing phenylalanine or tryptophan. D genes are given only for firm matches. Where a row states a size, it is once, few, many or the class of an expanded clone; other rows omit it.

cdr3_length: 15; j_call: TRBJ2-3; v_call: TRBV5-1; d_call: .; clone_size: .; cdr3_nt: TGCGCCAGCAGCTCAGCCCGGGACAGCACAGATACGCAGTATTTT; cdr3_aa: CASSSARDSTDTQYF
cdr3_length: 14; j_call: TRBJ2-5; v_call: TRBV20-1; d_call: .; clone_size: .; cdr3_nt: TGCAGTGGTTTGAGGGGCTTGGACGGAGAGACCCAGTACTTC; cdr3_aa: CSGLRGLDGETQYF
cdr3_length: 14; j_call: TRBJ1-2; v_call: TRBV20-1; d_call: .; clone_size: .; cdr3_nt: TGCAGTGCATCGGTTGGGGGGCCTGGCTATGGCTACACCTTC; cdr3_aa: CSASVGGPGYGYTF
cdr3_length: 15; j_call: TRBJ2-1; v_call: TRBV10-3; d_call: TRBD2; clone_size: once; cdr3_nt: TGTGCCATCAGTTCAAAAACTAGCGGATACAATGAGCAGTTCTTC; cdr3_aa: CAISSKTSGYNEQFF
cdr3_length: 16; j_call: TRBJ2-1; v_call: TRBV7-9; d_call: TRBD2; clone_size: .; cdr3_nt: TGTGCCAGCAGCTCTAGCGGGGGGGAAATCTACAATGAGCAGTTCTTC; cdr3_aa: CASSSSGGEIYNEQFF
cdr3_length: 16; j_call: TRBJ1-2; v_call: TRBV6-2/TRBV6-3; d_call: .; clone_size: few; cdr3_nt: TGTGCCAGCAGTTACGCCTTAACACGGACAAAGGATGGCTACACCTTC; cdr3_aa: CASSYALTRTKDGYTF
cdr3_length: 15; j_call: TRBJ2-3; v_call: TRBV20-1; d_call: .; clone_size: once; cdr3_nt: TGCAGTGCTAGGTCAGGGCGGGCTAGCACAGATACGCAGTATTTT; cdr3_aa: CSARSGRASTDTQYF
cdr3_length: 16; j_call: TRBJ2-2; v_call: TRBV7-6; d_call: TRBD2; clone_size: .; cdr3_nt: TGTGCCAGCAGCTTGGGTCTAGCGGGGATCACCGGGGAGCTGTTTTTT; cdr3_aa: CASSLGLAGITGELFF
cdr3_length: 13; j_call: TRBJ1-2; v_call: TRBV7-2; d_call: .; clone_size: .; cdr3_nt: TGTGCCACTACACCCGGAATAAACTATGGCTACACCTTC; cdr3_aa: CATTPGINYGYTF
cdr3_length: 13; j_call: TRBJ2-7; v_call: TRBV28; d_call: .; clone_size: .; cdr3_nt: TGTGCCAGCAGAAGACAGACCTCCTACGAGCAGTACTTC; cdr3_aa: CASRRQTSYEQYF
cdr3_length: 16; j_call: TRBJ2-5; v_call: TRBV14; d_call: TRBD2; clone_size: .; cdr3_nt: TGTGCCAGCAGCCAAGGGCTTTTAGCGGGGCAAGAGACCCAGTACTTC; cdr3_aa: CASSQGLLAGQETQYF
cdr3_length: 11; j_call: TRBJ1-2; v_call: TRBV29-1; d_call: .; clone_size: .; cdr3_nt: TGCAGCGCGGAGGAGAACTATGGCTACACCTTC; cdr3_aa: CSAEENYGYTF
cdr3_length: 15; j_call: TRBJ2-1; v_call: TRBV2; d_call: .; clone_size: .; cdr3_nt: TGTGCCAGCAGTGAAGCTAGGGGGGTGGGGAATGAGCAGTTCTTC; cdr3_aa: CASSEARGVGNEQFF
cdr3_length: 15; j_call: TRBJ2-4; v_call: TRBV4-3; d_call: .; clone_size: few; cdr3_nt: TGCGCCAGCAGCCAAAGCCGAAGGGGGGACGACATTCAGTACTTC; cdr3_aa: CASSQSRRGDDIQYF
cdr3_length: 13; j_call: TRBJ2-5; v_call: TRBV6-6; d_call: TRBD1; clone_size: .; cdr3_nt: TGTGCCAGCAGTACCCAGGGGGCGCGGACCCAGTACTTC; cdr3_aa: CASSTQGARTQYF
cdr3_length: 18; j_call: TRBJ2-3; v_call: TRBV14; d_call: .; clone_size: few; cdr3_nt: TGTGCCAGCAGCCAAGGTCCTCAGGTCGGGATGAGCACAGATACGCAGTATTTT; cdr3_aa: CASSQGPQVGMSTDTQYF
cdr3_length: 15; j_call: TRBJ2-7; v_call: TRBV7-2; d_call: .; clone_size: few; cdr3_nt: TGTGCCAGCAGCCGGGGACCTATAAGCTCCTACGAGCAGTACTTC; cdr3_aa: CASSRGPISSYEQYF
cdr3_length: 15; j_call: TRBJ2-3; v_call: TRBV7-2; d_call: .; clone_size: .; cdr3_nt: TGTGCCAGCAGCTTAGGGGCAGATAGCACAGAGACGCAGTATTTT; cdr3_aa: CASSLGADSTETQYF
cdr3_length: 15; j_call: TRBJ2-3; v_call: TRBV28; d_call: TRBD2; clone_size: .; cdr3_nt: TGTGCCAGCAGTTTTTCGGCGGGAGACACAGATACGCAGTATTTT; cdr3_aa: CASSFSAGDTDTQYF
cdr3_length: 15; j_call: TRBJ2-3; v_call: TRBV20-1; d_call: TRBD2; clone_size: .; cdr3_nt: TGCAGTGCGCAAGGACTAGCGGGACGCACAGATACGCAGTATTTT; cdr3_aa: CSAQGLAGRTDTQYF
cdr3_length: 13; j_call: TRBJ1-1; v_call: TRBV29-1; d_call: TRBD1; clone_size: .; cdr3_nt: TGCAGCGTTGAGCCCCGGGACAGGCAGGCGGCTTTCTTT; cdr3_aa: CSVEPRDRQAAFF
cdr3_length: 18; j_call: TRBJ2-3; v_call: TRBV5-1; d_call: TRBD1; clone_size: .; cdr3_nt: TGCGCCAGCAGTTTTCAACCCGCAGGGGGTGGAGTGGCAGATACGCAGTATTTT; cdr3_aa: CASSFQPAGGGVADTQYF
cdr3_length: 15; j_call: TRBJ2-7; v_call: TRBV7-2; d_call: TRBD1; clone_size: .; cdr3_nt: TGTGCCAGCAGCCCCGCCGGGACAGGACCCTACGAGCAGTACTTC; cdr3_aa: CASSPAGTGPYEQYF
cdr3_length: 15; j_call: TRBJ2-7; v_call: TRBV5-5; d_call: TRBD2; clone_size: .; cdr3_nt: TGTGCCAGCAGCTTGGAACTAGCGGGAGGGCGCGAGCAGTACTTC; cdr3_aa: CASSLELAGGREQYF
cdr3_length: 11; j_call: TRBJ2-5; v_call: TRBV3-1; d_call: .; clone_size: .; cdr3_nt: TGTGCCAGCAGCACCTCGGGGGCCCAGTACTTC; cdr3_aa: CASSTSGAQYF
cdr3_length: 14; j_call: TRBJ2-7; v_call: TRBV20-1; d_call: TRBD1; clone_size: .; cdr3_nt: TGCAGTGCTAGCTTAGGGACAGGGGACTACGAGCAGTACTTC; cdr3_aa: CSASLGTGDYEQYF
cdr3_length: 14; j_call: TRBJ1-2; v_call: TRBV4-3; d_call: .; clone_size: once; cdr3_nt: TGCGCCAGCAGCCTGCAATTTAGTTCGAGTGGCTACACCTTC; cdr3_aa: CASSLQFSSSGYTF
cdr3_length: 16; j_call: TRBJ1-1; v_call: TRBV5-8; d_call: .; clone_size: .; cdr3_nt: TGTGCCAGCAGCGTATCGGACAGAACAAGGAACACTGAAGCTTTCTTT; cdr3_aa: CASSVSDRTRNTEAFF
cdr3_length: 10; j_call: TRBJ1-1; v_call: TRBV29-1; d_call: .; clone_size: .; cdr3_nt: TGCAGCGTTGAATGGACTGAAGCTTTCTTT; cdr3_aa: CSVEWTEAFF
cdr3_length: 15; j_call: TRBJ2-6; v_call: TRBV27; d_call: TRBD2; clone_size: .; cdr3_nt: TGTGCCAGCAGTCGGGGGGAGACCGGGGCCAACGTCCTGACTTTC; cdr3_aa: CASSRGETGANVLTF
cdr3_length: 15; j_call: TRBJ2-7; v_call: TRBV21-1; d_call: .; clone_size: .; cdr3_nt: TGTGCCAGCCCCAGGTACAGGGTAATTCCCTACGAGCAGTACTTC; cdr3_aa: CASPRYRVIPYEQYF
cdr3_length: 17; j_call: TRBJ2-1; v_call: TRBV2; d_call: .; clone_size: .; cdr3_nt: TGTGCCAGCAGTGAAGATAGGTTAGCAGGCTCCTACAATGAGCAGTTCTTC; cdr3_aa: CASSEDRLAGSYNEQFF
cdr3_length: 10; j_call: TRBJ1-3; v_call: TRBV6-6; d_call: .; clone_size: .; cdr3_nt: TGTGCCAGCAGTGGAAACACCATATATTTT; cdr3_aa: CASSGNTIYF
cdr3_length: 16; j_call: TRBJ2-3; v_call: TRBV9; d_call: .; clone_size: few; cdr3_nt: TGTGCCAGCAGCGTAGAAGGGCGGGGACTCACAGATACGCAGTATTTT; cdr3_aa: CASSVEGRGLTDTQYF
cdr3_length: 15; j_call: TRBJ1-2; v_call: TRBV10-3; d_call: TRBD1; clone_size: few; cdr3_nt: TGTGCCATCAGCTTAATGACAGGGGCTGGGTATGGCTACACCTTC; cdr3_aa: CAISLMTGAGYGYTF
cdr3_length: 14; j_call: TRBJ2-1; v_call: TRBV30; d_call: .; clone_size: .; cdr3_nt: TGTGCCTGGAGTCAGGACTACCCTGGCAATGAGCAGTTCTTC; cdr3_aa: CAWSQDYPGNEQFF
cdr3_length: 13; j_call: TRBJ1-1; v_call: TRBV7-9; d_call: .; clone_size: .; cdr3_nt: TGTGCCAGCAGCCCGACGGCGCTACTTGAAGCTTTCTTT; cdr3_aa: CASSPTALLEAFF
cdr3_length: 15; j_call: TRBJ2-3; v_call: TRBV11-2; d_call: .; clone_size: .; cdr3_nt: TGTGCCAGCAGCTTAGTCGCGGCTCGCCCAGATACGCAGTATTTT; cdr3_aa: CASSLVAARPDTQYF
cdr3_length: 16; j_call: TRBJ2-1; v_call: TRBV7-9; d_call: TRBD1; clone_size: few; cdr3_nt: TGTGCCAGCAGCTTACTTGGGACAGGGGGTCGCAATGAGCAGTTCTTC; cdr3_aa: CASSLLGTGGRNEQFF
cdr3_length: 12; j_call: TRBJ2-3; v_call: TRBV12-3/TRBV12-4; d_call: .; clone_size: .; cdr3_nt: TGTGCCAGCAGCGACCTGAGGGATACGCAGTATTTT; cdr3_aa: CASSDLRDTQYF
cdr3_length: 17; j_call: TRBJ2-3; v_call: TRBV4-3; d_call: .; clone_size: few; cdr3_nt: TGCGCCAGCAGCCAAACTCAGGGGAAGGGGAACACAGATACGCAGTATTTT; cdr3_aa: CASSQTQGKGNTDTQYF
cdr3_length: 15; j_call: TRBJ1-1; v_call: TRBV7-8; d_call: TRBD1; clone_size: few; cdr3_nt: TGTGCCAGCAGCGGTATCCGGGACAGGGGCACTGAAGCTTTCTTT; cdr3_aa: CASSGIRDRGTEAFF
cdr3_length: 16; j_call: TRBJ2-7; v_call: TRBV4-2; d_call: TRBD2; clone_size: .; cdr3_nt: TGTGCCAGCAGCCAACCCTCTAGCGGGGGGGTCTACGAGCAGTACTTC; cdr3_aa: CASSQPSSGGVYEQYF
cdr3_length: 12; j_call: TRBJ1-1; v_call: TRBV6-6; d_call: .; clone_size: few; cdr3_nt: TGTGCCAGCGGTAAGGGGAACACTGAAGCTTTCTTT; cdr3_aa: CASGKGNTEAFF
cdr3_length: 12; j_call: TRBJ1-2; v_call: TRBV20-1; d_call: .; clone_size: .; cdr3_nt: TGCAGTGCTAGGAGGCAGGAGGCGGGCTACACCTTC; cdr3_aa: CSARRQEAGYTF
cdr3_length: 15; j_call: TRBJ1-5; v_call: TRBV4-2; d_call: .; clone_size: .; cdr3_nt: TGTGCCAGCAGCCAAGAAAGCGGGACGAATCAGCCCCAGCATTTT; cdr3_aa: CASSQESGTNQPQHF
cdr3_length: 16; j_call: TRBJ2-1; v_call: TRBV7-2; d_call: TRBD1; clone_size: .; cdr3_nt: TGTGCCAGCAGGCAATACGGGGACAGGGGGAGGAATGAGCAGTTCTTC; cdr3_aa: CASRQYGDRGRNEQFF
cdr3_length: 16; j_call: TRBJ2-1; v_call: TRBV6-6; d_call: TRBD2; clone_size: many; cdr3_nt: TGTGCCAGCAGACTTCGAGCGGGGAGCTCCTACAATGAGCAGTTCTTC; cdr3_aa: CASRLRAGSSYNEQFF
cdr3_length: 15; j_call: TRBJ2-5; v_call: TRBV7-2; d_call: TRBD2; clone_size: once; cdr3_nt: TGTGCCAGCAGCTTGCTAGCGGGGCTTGGAGAGACCCAGTACTTC; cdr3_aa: CASSLLAGLGETQYF
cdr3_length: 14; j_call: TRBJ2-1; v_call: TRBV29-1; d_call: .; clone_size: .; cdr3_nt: TGCAGCGTTGTTACCGACGCCCCATACAATGAGCAGTTCTTC; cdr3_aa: CSVVTDAPYNEQFF
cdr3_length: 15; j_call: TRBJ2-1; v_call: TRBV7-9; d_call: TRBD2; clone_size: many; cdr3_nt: TGTGCCAGCAGCTTAAGTAGCGGGAGGACCAATGAGCAGTTCTTC; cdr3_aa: CASSLSSGRTNEQFF
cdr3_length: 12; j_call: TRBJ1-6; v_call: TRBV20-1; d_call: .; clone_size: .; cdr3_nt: TGCAGTGCTAGAGTCGTAAATTCACCCCTCCACTTT; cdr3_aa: CSARVVNSPLHF
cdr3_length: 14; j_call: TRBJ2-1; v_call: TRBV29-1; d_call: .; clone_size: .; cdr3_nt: TGCAGCGTTCGCCGGACAGAAATATACAATGAGCAGTTCTTC; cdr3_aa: CSVRRTEIYNEQFF